This TCR beta chain was identified during a study of Tregs in tolerant kidney transplant recipients. Method: immunoSEQ multiplex PCR; TCRdb's copy keeps in-frame clones and lacks some. The sample records some 66,000 clones, around nine tenths being singletons. Germline loops: CDR1 KGHSH, CDR2 LQKENI. The V and J ends lost 0 bases and 4 bases, in that order; junction bases with no gene match: 0. The CDR3 totals 16 residues. Overall study findings and caveats: This study did not directly address biological reproducibility. Nucleotide sequences could not be compared across some patients' samples due to primer changes. Expanding Tregs on activated donor B cells appeared to best identify donor-specific TCRbeta clones.

Note on this clone: The target antigen is unknown.

Unstimulated Tregs (CD4+CD25+CD127-) and CD4+CD25- non-Tregs were sorted from PBMCs. The sample consisted of CD8+ T cells from blood, taken before the transplant. The sequence came from a human donor who received a combined kidney and bone marrow transplant. This rearrangement joins TRBV18 to TRBJ2-1; the match to TRBD2 covers 13 bases. The CDR3 nucleotides read TGTGCCAGCTCACCACCGGGACTAGCGGGGTACAATGAGCAGTTCTTC. It yields the protein CASSPPGLAGYNEQFF.